What follows are 26 T cell receptor beta chains derived from one specimen sequenced in a study of CD8 T cells in Susac syndrome. Reverse transcription of 0.5 to 1 ug RNA was performed with random hexamers. TCRdb reprocessed the immunoSEQ multiplex PCR reads with MiXCR, giving one entry per CDR3 protein. Of about 71,000 distinct CDR3 sequences in the sample, over 95% are singletons; the top ten hold 0.095% to 0.13%. The sample taken for sequencing was CD4+ T cells from PBMCs. Receptors originate from a human donor with multiple sclerosis.

V usage is TRBV20-1 and J usage is TRBJ2-7; TRBD2 might be the D (5 bases). Germline CDR1 DFQATT, CDR2 SNEGSKA (reference sequence). Trimming left V 1 base short and J 2 bases short, with 12 bases between. The CDR3 loop spans 14 amino acids. CDR3 nucleotide sequence: TGCAGTGCTAGAGCACGGGGAACTACCTACGAGCAGTACTTC. As protein: CSARARGTTYEQYF.

This chain connects TRBV2 to TRBJ2-2; 7 nucleotides align to TRBD1. The CDR3 sequence is 16 residues long. From germline, CDR1 is SNHLY and CDR2 FYNNEI. Trimming cost V 5 bases and J 5 bases; bases outside gene matches: 11. This CDR3 is CASSPGTAPRTGELFF. Written as DNA, the CDR3 is TGTGCCAGCAGTCCCGGGACAGCCCCGAGGACCGGGGAGCTGTTTTTT. Variable domain in full (rest from reference TRBV2 and TRBJ2-2): EPEVTQTPSHQVTQMGQEVILRCVPISNHLYFYWYRQILGQKVEFLVSFYNNEISEKSEIFDDQFSVERPDGSNFTLKIRSTKLEDSAMYFCASSPGTAPRTGELFFGEGSRLTVL.

V usage is TRBV3-1 and J usage is TRBJ1-6; TRBD1 might be the D (5 bases). This CDR3 contains 16 residues. CDR1 and CDR2 from the germline V gene are LGHDT and YNNKEL (reference sequence). V lost 4 bases to trimming and J lost 10 bases, with 20 bases between them. The CDR3 bases are TGTGCCAGCAGCCCCCGCCGACAGAATCCAGGGTCACCCCTCCACTTT. This translates into CASSPRRQNPGSPLHF.

The rearrangement links TRBV30 to TRBJ2-7; no reliable D call. V lost 2 bases and J 1 base, leaving 6 bases between the germline ends. Germline CDR1 is GTSNPN and CDR2 is SVGIG (reference sequence). The CDR3 sequence is 12 residues long. Here the CDR3 reads CAWSSVSYEQYF. For the CDR3, the DNA is TGTGCCTGGAGTTCTGTTTCCTACGAGCAGTACTTC.

V usage is TRBV7-3 and J usage is TRBJ2-3, with 8 bases fitting TRBD2. CDR1 is SGHTA and CDR2 is FQGTGA in the germline V gene. J lost 1 base, V lost 1 base, and 1 base had no gene match. This CDR3 spans 15 amino acids. The DNA for the CDR3 is TGTGCCAGCAGCTTAAAAGCGGGGGGCACAGATACGCAGTATTTT. It codes for CASSLKAGGTDTQYF.

The chain uses TRBV11-2 and TRBJ2-1; 10 bases are shared with TRBD2. The CDR3 covers 15 residues. The V segment lost 3 bases and the J segment 10 bases; nucleotides outside the gene matches: 9. Germline values: CDR1 SGHAT, CDR2 FQNNGV. The CDR3 DNA reads as TGTGCCAGCAGCTTCCTCGAGCGGGGGGGCCGCGAGCAGTTCTTC. Translation: CASSFLERGGREQFF.

CDR3 bases: TGCAGTGCCTTCCTAGCGGGGATTTCCTACGAGCAGTACTTC. This gives the protein CSAFLAGISYEQYF. The chain carries TRBV20-1 and TRBJ2-7; TRBD2 matches at 9 bases. The ends lost 6 bases at V and 1 base at J; junction bases unmatched: 7. This CDR3 region has 14 residues. Germline lookup yields CDR1 DFQATT and CDR2 SNEGSKA (reference sequence).

This chain uses TRBV20-1 with TRBJ2-5, with 8 positions matching TRBD2. This CDR3 spans 16 amino acids. Germline loops: CDR1 DFQATT, CDR2 SNEGSKA (reference sequence). Trimming cost V 3 bases and J 0 bases; bases outside gene matches: 9. DNA of the CDR3: TGCAGTGCTAGGGCGGCGGGGGGATCCTACCAAGAGACCCAGTACTTC. It yields the protein CSARAAGGSYQETQYF.

The gene calls are TRBV20-1 and TRBJ2-3, with 9 bases aligning to TRBD1. This CDR3 has 14 amino acids. In germline, CDR1 is DFQATT, CDR2 SNEGSKA (reference sequence). V trimming: 4 bases; J trimming: 3 bases; junction bases outside the gene matches: 5. CDR3 loop: CSAMEGQGTDTQYF. CDR3 in DNA: TGCAGTGCTATGGAAGGACAGGGGACAGATACGCAGTATTTT.

The V call is TRBV4-2, the J call TRBJ1-1, with TRBD1 matching 9 bases. The V gene end was trimmed by 3 bases and the J gene end by 6 bases; junction bases not matched to a gene: 8. The CDR3 spans 15 residues. Germline lookup yields CDR1 LGHNA and CDR2 YNFKEQ. CDR3 sequence: CASSQTTGGVAEAFF. CDR3 sequence (DNA): TGTGCCAGCAGCCAGACTACAGGGGGCGTCGCTGAAGCTTTCTTT.

This clonotype was detected only once. Germline and junction disagree at one end, which may indicate a read error. This chain joins TRBV20-1 and TRBJ2-5; TRBD1 or TRBD2 may be the D gene (5 bases each). In germline, CDR1 is DFQATT, CDR2 SNEGSKA (reference sequence). This CDR3 has 13 amino acids. The CDR3 spells CSARAVGVETQYF. In nucleotides, the CDR3 is TGCAGTGCGAGAGCGGTGGGGGTGGAGACCCAGTACTTC.

This clonotype was detected once. V and J are TRBV12-3 or TRBV12-4 and TRBJ1-3, with no clear D. The CDR3 spans 14 residues. Trimming left V 6 bases short and J 4 bases short, with 13 bases between. CDR3 amino acids: CASSLTVVGNTIYF. CDR3 nucleotides: TGTGCCAGCAGCCTGACCGTCGTCGGAAACACCATATATTTT.

The chain uses TRBV19 and TRBJ1-2, with TRBD1 as a possible D gene (5 bases). V was clipped by 5 bases and J by 2 bases, with 9 bases between them. CDR3 length: 13 amino acids. Germline V lookup: CDR1 LNHDA, CDR2 SQIVND (reference sequence). CDR3 coding DNA: TGTGCCAGTAGTCCAAGACAGAACTATGGCTACACCTTC. This encodes CASSPRQNYGYTF.

The rearrangement joins TRBV9 to TRBJ2-1; 10 bases map to TRBD2. Germline V CDR1 and CDR2: SGDLS, YYNGEE. The CDR3 has 15 amino acids. Unmatched junction bases numbered 4, after V lost 4 bases and J lost 3 bases. The CDR3 nucleotides are TGTGCCAGCAGCCTCAGCGGGGGGGTCTACAATGAGCAGTTCTTC. It translates to CASSLSGGVYNEQFF. The variable domain in full, completed from reference TRBV9 and TRBJ2-1, reads DSGVTQTPKHLITATGQRVTLRCSPRSGDLSVYWYQQSLDQGLQFLIQYYNGEERAKGNILERFSAQQFPDLHSELNLSSLELGDSALYFCASSLSGGVYNEQFFGPGTRLTVL.

This sequence joins TRBV12-3 or TRBV12-4 and TRBJ1-1, with TRBD1 as a possible D gene (5 bases). CDR3 size: 16 residues. V gave up 5 bases and J gave up 0 bases, with 16 bases separating them. CDR3 coding DNA: TGTGCCAGCAGTCGGGGGATCGGAGGCATGAACACTGAAGCTTTCTTT. It codes for CASSRGIGGMNTEAFF.

V is TRBV12-3 or TRBV12-4 and J is TRBJ1-2, with D perhaps TRBD1 (5 bases). The CDR3 covers 14 residues. The V gene lost 5 bases and the J gene lost 2 bases, with 12 bases spanning the gap. CDR3: CASSPGTENYGYTF. CDR3 nucleotides: TGTGCCAGCAGTCCCGGGACGGAAAACTATGGCTACACCTTC.

The genes are TRBV20-1 and TRBJ1-1; D gene uncertain. Germline assignment: CDR1 DFQATT and CDR2 SNEGSKA (reference sequence). Trimming removed 0 bases at V and 0 bases at J, with 2 bases between. CDR3 length: 12 amino acids. CDR3 nucleotide sequence: TGCAGTGCTAGAGATGTGAACACTGAAGCTTTCTTT. It yields the protein CSARDVNTEAFF.

V is TRBV5-1 and J is TRBJ2-3, with D unresolved. The V gene's germline CDR1 is SGHRS and CDR2 YFSETQ. CDR3 size: 13 residues. V was clipped by 6 bases and J by 0 bases, with 8 bases between them. This CDR3 reads CASNTPSTDTQYF. In DNA form, the CDR3 reads TGCGCCAGCAACACACCGAGCACAGATACGCAGTATTTT.

V gene TRBV7-2 combines with J gene TRBJ2-5; D uncertain. Germline CDR1 and CDR2: SGHTA and FQGNSA. V was clipped by 5 bases and J by 2 bases, with 9 bases between them. The CDR3 runs to 13 residues. CDR3 sequence: CASSGSGQETQYF. The CDR3 nucleotides read TGTGCCAGCAGCGGAAGTGGGCAAGAGACCCAGTACTTC.

The J gene is TRBJ1-2, the V gene TRBV7-2; tentative D call: TRBD1 (6 bases). Trimming cost V 3 bases and J 3 bases, with 11 bases left between them. CDR1 is SGHTA and CDR2 is FQGNSA in the germline V gene. The CDR3 has 14 residues. The CDR3 sequence is CASSFRTEYYGYTF. CDR3 coding DNA: TGTGCCAGCAGCTTCAGGACAGAATACTATGGCTACACCTTC.

The rearrangement links TRBV10-3 to TRBJ2-7, with TRBD1 matching 7 bases. The V segment lost 1 base and the J segment 4 bases; nucleotides outside the gene matches: 7. The length of the CDR3 is 15 residues. Germline V CDR1 and CDR2: ENHRY, SYGVKD. The CDR3 DNA is TGTGCCATCAGTGAGTATGGGACAGATGGTTACGAGCAGTACTTC. It encodes CAISEYGTDGYEQYF.

The chain joins TRBV20-1 to TRBJ2-5, with a possible D match to TRBD1 (6 bases). Trimming stripped 4 bases from V and 2 bases from J, with 11 bases between. This CDR3 has 13 amino acids. CDR1 DFQATT and CDR2 SNEGSKA come from the germline V gene (reference sequence). CDR3 bases: TGCAGTGCTACTCTAGGGGGACAAGAGACCCAGTACTTC. This sequence encodes CSATLGGQETQYF.

V is TRBV3-1 and J is TRBJ2-2, with 8 bases fitting TRBD1. The CDR3 extends over 13 amino acids. Germline CDR1 is LGHDT and CDR2 is YNNKEL (reference sequence). The ends lost 4 bases at V and 8 bases at J; junction bases unmatched: 3. As DNA, the CDR3 is TGTGCCAGCAGCCTGCAGGGGGCAGGGGAGCTGTTTTTT. Translation gives CASSLQGAGELFF.

As DNA, the CDR3 is TGCAGCGTTGCAAGAGCGGGAGGCACAGATACGCAGTATTTT. Its translation: CSVARAGGTDTQYF. The rearrangement joins TRBV29-1 to TRBJ2-3; TRBD2 matches 8 bases. Germline CDR1 reads SQVTM; CDR2 reads ANQGSEA. V was clipped by 4 bases and J by 1 base; unmatched bases: 4. The CDR3 sequence is 14 residues long.

The sample holds one count of this clonotype. The rearrangement uses TRBV6-5 and TRBJ2-3; no clear D. The CDR3 is 16 residues long. Per the germline V gene, CDR1 is MNHEY and CDR2 is SVGAGI. Between the trimmed V and J ends, which lost 0 bases and 3 bases, there was a span of 13 bases. The CDR3 is CASSYSSSKGTDTQYF. The CDR3 DNA follows: TGTGCCAGCAGTTACTCGAGTAGCAAAGGAACAGATACGCAGTATTTT.

The sample holds one count of this clonotype. For the CDR3, the DNA is TGTGCCAGCAGTCCCCGGCTGGGGACTGGGGCCAACGTCCTGACTTTC. Its translation: CASSPRLGTGANVLTF. This chain connects TRBV28 to TRBJ2-6; D is uncertain. This CDR3 has 16 residues. V gave up 5 bases and J gave up 2 bases, with 13 bases separating them. The germline V gene has CDR1 MDHEN and CDR2 SYDVKM.